This TCR beta chain was sequenced during a study of cytomegalovirus exposure and HLA in healthy donors. Study findings and constraints: Cytomegalovirus association was assigned to approximately 180 TCR beta chains. In a later analysis, TCR beta V- and J-gene trimming showed a link to a missense DCLRE1C variant. TCR beta V segments were, for the most part, productive about 87% or about 30% of the time in an earlier analysis.

In this sample, this clone turned up once. Its antigen remains unidentified. This CDR3 comprises 12 residues. Looked up from germline, CDR1 is SGHNT and CDR2 is YYREEE (reference sequence). Trimming removed 7 bases from V and 8 bases from J; junction bases left unmatched: 7. In the PCR, 60 Vbeta and 13 Jbeta primers were used. Clones were sequenced by immunoSEQ multiplex PCR, and TCRdb holds only the in-frame ones, with some missing. This sample has 150,000 to 200,000 clones; 60% to 80% occur once, and the top ten carry around an eighth. This sequence joins TRBV5-4 and TRBJ1-2; 8 nucleotides agree with TRBD1. This TCR derives from a man aged 45-65 years in good health and CMV-seropositive. Sequenced sample: PBMCs. The CDR3 bases are TGTGCCAGCGGGCAGGGGGCAGGCGGCTACACCTTC. Its translation: CASGQGAGGYTF.